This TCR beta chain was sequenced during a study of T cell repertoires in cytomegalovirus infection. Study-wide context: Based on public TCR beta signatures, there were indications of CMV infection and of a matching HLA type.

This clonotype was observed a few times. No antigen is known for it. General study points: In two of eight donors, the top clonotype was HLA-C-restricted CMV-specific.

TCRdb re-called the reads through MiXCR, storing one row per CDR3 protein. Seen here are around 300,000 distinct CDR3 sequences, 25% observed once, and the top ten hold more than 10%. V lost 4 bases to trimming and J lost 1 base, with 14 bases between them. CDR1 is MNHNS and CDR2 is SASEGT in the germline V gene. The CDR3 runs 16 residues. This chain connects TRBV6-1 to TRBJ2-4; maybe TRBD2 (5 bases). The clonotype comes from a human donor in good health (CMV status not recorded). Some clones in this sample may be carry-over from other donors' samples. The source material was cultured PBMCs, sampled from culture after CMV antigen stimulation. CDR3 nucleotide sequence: TGTGCCAGCAGTGTGAATCGAGGCGGGGCCAAAAACATTCAGTACTTC. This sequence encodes CASSVNRGGAKNIQYF.